Below are 20 T cell receptor beta chains sequenced from a single sample in a study of Graves' ophthalmopathy and Graves' hyperthyroidism. From RNA, the CDR3 regions of TCR beta chains were amplified and sequenced. Second-round multiplex PCR followed a first-round RT-PCR using HTBI primers. TCRdb redid the calling of the multiplex PCR reads with MiXCR, one entry per CDR3 protein. The table has around 600,000 distinct CDR3 sequences, roughly 41% seen once. Specimen: peripheral blood. These receptors were obtained from an adult man with Graves' ophthalmopathy.

There are many counts of this clonotype. This may arise from a read error, as a much more abundant clone is one base away. The rearrangement uses TRBV25-1 and TRBJ1-3, with a possible D match to TRBD1 (6 bases). This CDR3 has 13 amino acids. Germline CDR1 reads MGHDK; CDR2 reads SYGVNS. With 10 bases removed from V and 10 bases from J, the gap between germline ends came to 20 bases. CDR3 nucleotides: TGTGCCACCTCACTGGGGGGGGGCCCTACCATATATTTT. It specifies CATSLGGGPTIYF. Using reference TRBV25-1 and TRBJ1-3 for the parts outside the CDR3, the full variable domain is EADIYQTPRYLVIGTGKKITLECSQTMGHDKMYWYQQDPGMELHLIHYSYGVNSTEKGDLSSESTVSRIRTEHFPLTLESARPSHTSQYLCATSLGGGPTIYFGEGSWLTVV.

V usage is TRBV29-1 and J usage is TRBJ2-7; TRBD1 agrees at 9 bases. The trim removed 3 bases at V and 5 bases at J, leaving 14 bases unmatched. CDR3 length: 16 residues. Per the germline V gene, CDR1 is SQVTM and CDR2 is ANQGSEA. The CDR3 DNA follows: TGCAGCGTTGAGCAGGTGGAGGGACAGGGAGGCAACGAGCAGTACTTC. Encoded protein: CSVEQVEGQGGNEQYF.

The V call is TRBV2, the J call TRBJ1-2, with D possibly TRBD1 on 6 matching bases. Germline V CDR1 and CDR2: SNHLY, FYNNEI. The CDR3 totals 15 residues. The ends were cut back, 5 bases at V and 1 base at J, with 14 bases in the middle. The CDR3 nucleotides are TGTGCCAGCAGTTATCTCACAGGGCTTAACTATGGCTACACCTTC. Protein sequence: CASSYLTGLNYGYTF.

This clonotype was seen a few times. The chain links TRBV12-3 or TRBV12-4 to TRBJ2-5; D not certain. Trimming stripped 7 bases from V and 1 base from J, with 13 bases between. The CDR3 loop spans 14 amino acids. CDR3 bases: TGTGCCAGCAATTCGGGCACATTCCAAGAGACCCAGTACTTC. Amino acid sequence: CASNSGTFQETQYF.

This clonotype was found once. The rearrangement joins TRBV15 to TRBJ2-2, with D perhaps TRBD1 (6 bases). From germline, CDR1 is LNHNV and CDR2 YYDKDF (reference sequence). The V end was cut by 5 bases, the J end by 1 base, with 11 bases between. The CDR3 runs to 15 residues. The CDR3 DNA sequence: TGTGCCACCAGCGGAAACAGGGAGAACACCGGGGAGCTGTTTTTT. Translated: CATSGNRENTGELFF.

As concerns this clonotype: This may stem from a read error, because a much larger clone lies one nucleotide away. Here the CDR3 omits its conserved ending phenylalanine or tryptophan, so a read error is the likely source. This chain links TRBV5-1 with TRBJ2-5; weak D call: TRBD1 (6 bases). V was clipped by 0 bases and J by 5 bases, with 14 bases between them. This CDR3 is 15 amino acids long. The V gene's germline CDR1 is SGHRS and CDR2 YFSETQ. CDR3 sequence (DNA): TGCGCCAGCAGCTTGGATGCAGGGGAAGGTGAGACCCAGTACTCC. It translates to CASSLDAGEGETQYS.

This clonotype was counted at least ten times. CDR3: CASSPSGRPYEQYF. The CDR3 DNA follows: TGTGCCAGCAGTCCTAGCGGACGCCCCTACGAGCAGTACTTC. This chain joins TRBV7-9 and TRBJ2-7, with 7 positions matching TRBD2. CDR3 size: 14 residues. The V gene end was trimmed by 6 bases and the J gene end by 2 bases; junction bases not matched to a gene: 7. From germline, CDR1 is SEHNR and CDR2 FQNEAQ (reference sequence).

J is TRBJ1-5 and V is TRBV6-6; possible D gene TRBD1, 6 bases. Germline assignment: CDR1 MNHNY and CDR2 SVGAGI (reference sequence). This CDR3 has 14 residues. Trimming took 6 bases from V and 3 from J, leaving 12 bases between them. CDR3 DNA: TGTGCCAGCAGCTCCGGGACAATCAATCAGCCCCAGCATTTT. This encodes CASSSGTINQPQHF.

The chain carries TRBV29-1 and TRBJ2-6; TRBD1 might be the D (5 bases). The CDR3 has 15 residues. CDR1 is SQVTM and CDR2 is ANQGSEA in the germline V gene. V was shortened by 4 bases and J by 0 bases, with 10 bases between the two germline ends. CDR3 residues: CSVGAGLSGANVLTF. As DNA, the CDR3 is TGCAGCGTTGGAGCAGGGCTCTCTGGGGCCAACGTCCTGACTTTC.

This clonotype appeared many times. The chain joins TRBV4-2 to TRBJ2-6; D uncertain. V lost 5 bases, J lost 2 bases, and 10 bases lay in between. Germline values: CDR1 LGHNA, CDR2 YNFKEQ. CDR3 length: 15 amino acids. Here the CDR3 reads CASSFAGPGANVLTF. In DNA form, the CDR3 reads TGTGCCAGCAGCTTCGCTGGGCCTGGGGCCAACGTCCTGACTTTC.

This clonotype has at least ten counts. The chain recombines TRBV27 with TRBJ2-5, with 10 positions matching TRBD1. With 6 bases clipped from V and 5 bases from J, the junction kept 6 bases outside the gene matches. This CDR3 contains 14 residues. CDR1 and CDR2 (germline): MNHEY, SMNVEV (reference sequence). The DNA for the CDR3 is TGTGCCAGCAGAGCCGGGACAGGGGAGGAGACCCAGTACTTC. It translates to CASRAGTGEETQYF.

This chain uses TRBV7-9 with TRBJ2-5, with D possibly called TRBD1 or TRBD2 (5 bases each). The last part of the DNA fits TRBJ2-7 better; the J call may be wrong. CDR1 is SEHNR, CDR2 FQNEAQ, per germline (reference sequence). There are 12 residues in the CDR3. The CDR3 DNA is TGTGCCAGCAGCTTAATGGGGACCGAGCAGTACTTC. Amino acid sequence: CASSLMGTEQYF.

This clonotype was observed at least ten times. This chain joins TRBV9 and TRBJ2-7; 8 bases agree with TRBD2. Trimming cost V 0 bases and J 7 bases; bases outside gene matches: 9. CDR1 and CDR2 from the germline V gene are SGDLS and YYNGEE. The CDR3 consists of 15 residues. This chain's CDR3 is CASSVDGGGNREQYF. The CDR3, as DNA: TGTGCCAGCAGCGTAGACGGCGGGGGGAATAGAGAGCAGTACTTC.

This clonotype has ten or more counts. The chain joins TRBV25-1 to TRBJ1-1, with 10 bases fitting TRBD1. V dropped 4 bases and J dropped 6; count of bases not matched to a gene: 11. Germline CDR1 reads MGHDK; CDR2 reads SYGVNS. The CDR3 runs 16 residues. The CDR3 bases are TGTGCCAGCAGTGGGCCTCCGGGACAGGGGTCGTCTGAAGCTTTCTTT. Protein product: CASSGPPGQGSSEAFF.

The chain carries TRBV12-3 or TRBV12-4 and TRBJ1-3, with TRBD1 as a possible D gene (5 bases). V shed 5 bases and J shed 3 bases, with 14 bases lying between them. The CDR3 contains 15 residues. CDR3 amino acids: CASSNWGVNGNTIYF. DNA for the CDR3: TGTGCCAGCAGTAATTGGGGGGTAAATGGAAACACCATATATTTT.

J is TRBJ1-3 and V is TRBV5-6; D is ambiguous. CDR1 SGHDT and CDR2 YYEEEE come from the germline V gene. CDR3 length: 17 residues. Deletions cut 1 base from V and 0 bases from J, with 14 bases between. In DNA form, the CDR3 reads TGTGCCAGCAGCTTGTGGCATGAAGGGTACTCTGGAAACACCATATATTTT. Translating it yields CASSLWHEGYSGNTIYF.

This clonotype has more than one count but fewer than ten. CDR3: CASSATSGKYEQYF. In nucleotides, the CDR3 is TGTGCCAGCAGCGCGACTAGCGGGAAATACGAGCAGTACTTC. V gene TRBV7-2 combines with J gene TRBJ2-7, with TRBD2 matching over 11 bases. The germline CDR1 and CDR2 sequences are SGHTA and FQGNSA. The CDR3 has 14 amino acids. The V segment lost 5 bases and the J segment 4 bases; nucleotides outside the gene matches: 4.

This clonotype was counted many times. The rearrangement links TRBV19 to TRBJ2-7, with 9 bases fitting TRBD2. With V trimmed by 6 bases and J by 6 bases, 6 bases remained unmatched. The CDR3 length is 13 residues. Germline V gives CDR1 LNHDA, CDR2 SQIVND (reference sequence). The CDR3 protein is CASRGGGAGEQYF. The DNA for the CDR3 is TGTGCCAGTAGGGGCGGGGGGGCCGGCGAGCAGTACTTC. The variable domain in full, completed from reference TRBV19 and TRBJ2-7, reads DGGITQSPKYLFRKEGQNVTLSCEQNLNHDAMYWYRQDPGQGLRLIYYSQIVNDFQKGDIAEGYSVSREKKESFPLTVTSAQKNPTAFYLCASRGGGAGEQYFGPGTRLTVT.

This clonotype was observed many times. V usage is TRBV20-1 and J usage is TRBJ2-5, with 13 bases identical to TRBD2. The CDR3 contains 14 residues. Unmatched junction bases numbered 4, after V lost 4 bases and J lost 5 bases. Germline values: CDR1 DFQATT, CDR2 SNEGSKA (reference sequence). CDR3 DNA sequence: TGCAGTGCTATTCAGACTAGCGGGAGGGAGACCCAGTACTTC. Translating it yields CSAIQTSGRETQYF.

Of note for this clonotype: With a much larger clone just one base away, this may be a read error. The V and J genes are TRBV5-1 and TRBJ2-5, with TRBD2 matching over 12 bases. Germline V gives CDR1 SGHRS, CDR2 YFSETQ. The CDR3 extends over 14 amino acids. As DNA, the CDR3 is TGCGCCAGCGACTGGACTAGCGGGAAAGAGACCCGGTACTTC. Amino acids: CASDWTSGKETRYF. The variable domain in full, completed from reference TRBV5-1 and TRBJ2-5, reads KAGVTQTPRYLIKTRGQQVTLSCSPISGHRSVSWYQQTPGQGLQFLFEYFSETQRNKGNFPGRFSGRQFSNSRSEMNVSTLELGDSALYLCASDWTSGKETRYFGPGTRLLVL.